This T cell receptor (beta chain) originates from a study of shared clonotypes between healthy human individuals. Profiling relied on immunoSEQ multiplex PCR, and the TCRdb table lists in-frame clones only, not all of them. The data show millions of clones, 93% seen once. Per germline, CDR1 ENHRY and CDR2 SYGVKD. This CDR3 is 10 amino acids long. The TCR was taken from a man in his late teens or twenties in good health. Some clones in this sample may be carry-over from other donors' samples. This rearrangement joins TRBV10-3 to TRBJ1-1; D remains ambiguous. The sample consisted of naive CD4+ T cells from PBMCs. Subset indicated: CD45RA+ positively selected. The CDR3 bases are TGTCCTCCTAAAGGGCCTGAAGCTTTCTTT. Amino acids: CPPKGPEAFF.